This T cell receptor beta chain was retrieved from a study of blood T cell repertoires in COVID-19. The wider study: COVID-19 samples, acute and convalescent, were from the United States, Italy and Spain.

Libraries were prepared by immunoSEQ multiplex PCR; TCRdb keeps only in-frame clonotypes and omits some of them. Here the sample spans about 400,000 clones, 87% being singletons. The V gene's germline CDR1 is LGHNT and CDR2 FRNRAP. The V gene lost 3 bases and the J gene lost 6 bases, with 10 bases spanning the gap. The CDR3 extends over 13 amino acids. Participants reported their clinical history, and cohort assignment relied on those reports. The sequence was obtained from a woman younger than 30 with acute COVID-19. Sequenced: PBMCs or T cells enriched from blood (not recorded which). The chain couples TRBV12-5 to TRBJ2-3, with D possibly TRBD1 on 5 matching bases. CDR3 sequence: CASGLGVWDTQYF. CDR3 bases: TGTGCTAGTGGTTTAGGGGTATGGGATACGCAGTATTTT.